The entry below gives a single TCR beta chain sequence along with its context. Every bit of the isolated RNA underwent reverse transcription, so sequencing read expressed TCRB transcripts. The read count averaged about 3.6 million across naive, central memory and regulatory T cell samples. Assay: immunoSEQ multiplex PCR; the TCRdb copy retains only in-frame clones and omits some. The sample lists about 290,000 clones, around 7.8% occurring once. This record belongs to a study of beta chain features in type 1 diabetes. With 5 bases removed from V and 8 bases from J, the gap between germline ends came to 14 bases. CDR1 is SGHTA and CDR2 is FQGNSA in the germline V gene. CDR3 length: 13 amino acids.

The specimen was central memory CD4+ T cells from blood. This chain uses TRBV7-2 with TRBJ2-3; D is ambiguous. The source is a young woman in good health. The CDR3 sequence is CASSQDEWGTQYF. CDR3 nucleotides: TGTGCCAGCAGCCAAGATGAGTGGGGTACGCAGTATTTT.